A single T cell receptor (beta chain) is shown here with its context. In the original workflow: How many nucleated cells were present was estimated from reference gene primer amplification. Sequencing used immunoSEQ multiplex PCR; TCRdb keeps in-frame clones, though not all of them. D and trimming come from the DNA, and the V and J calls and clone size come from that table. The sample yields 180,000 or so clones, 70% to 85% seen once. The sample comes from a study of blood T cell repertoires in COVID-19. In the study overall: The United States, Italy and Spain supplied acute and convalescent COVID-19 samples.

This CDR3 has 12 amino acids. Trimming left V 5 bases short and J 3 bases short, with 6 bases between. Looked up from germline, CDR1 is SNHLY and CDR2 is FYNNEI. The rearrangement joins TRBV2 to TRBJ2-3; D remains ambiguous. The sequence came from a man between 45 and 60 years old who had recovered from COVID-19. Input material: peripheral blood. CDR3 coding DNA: TGTGCCAGCAGTCAACTGACAGATACGCAGTATTTT. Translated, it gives CASSQLTDTQYF.